These 23 T cell receptor beta chains share one sample of origin, sequenced in a study of cytomegalovirus exposure and HLA in healthy donors. Assay used: immunoSEQ multiplex PCR; TCRdb lists only in-frame clones, some missing. Seen here are 130,000 or so clones, roughly 91% observed once, and the top ten hold over 3%. The source material was PBMCs. The receptors originated from a man aged 30 to 45 in good health and CMV-seronegative.

The chain links TRBV28 to TRBJ1-2; 9 nucleotides agree with TRBD1. V was pared by 7 bases and J by 7 bases, with 7 bases of the junction left unmatched. The CDR3 runs to 13 residues. Germline V lookup: CDR1 MDHEN, CDR2 SYDVKM. CDR3 coding DNA: TGTGCCAGCACCCTACAGGGGGCTGGTGGCTACACCTTC. This gives the protein CASTLQGAGGYTF.

The chain uses TRBV7-9 and TRBJ2-3, with D maybe TRBD1 (5 bases). The CDR3 sequence is 17 residues long. Trimming took 1 base from V and 7 from J, leaving 21 bases between them. The germline CDR1 and CDR2 sequences are SEHNR and FQNEAQ (reference sequence). This chain's CDR3 is CASSLDDSRPPYNTQYF. The DNA for the CDR3 is TGTGCCAGCAGCTTAGACGACAGCCGGCCCCCATACAATACGCAGTATTTT.

The chain has TRBV7-9 and TRBJ1-6; 9 nucleotides align to TRBD1. The V gene's germline CDR1 is SEHNR and CDR2 FQNEAQ (reference sequence). J was trimmed by 14 bases and V by 5 bases; bases with no gene match: 10. The CDR3 covers 14 residues. The chain's CDR3 is CASSPRDRAGSLHF. The CDR3 nucleotides read TGTGCCAGCAGCCCCCGGGACAGGGCTGGATCCCTCCACTTT.

CDR3 sequence: CASSSTGNTGELFF. The DNA for the CDR3 is TGTGCCAGCAGTTCCACAGGGAATACCGGGGAGCTGTTTTTT. This chain connects TRBV6-6 to TRBJ2-2; tentatively, D is TRBD1 (6 bases). CDR3 length equals 14 residues. The V and J ends lost 4 bases and 5 bases respectively, with 11 bases between them. CDR1 is MNHNY, CDR2 SVGAGI, per germline (reference sequence).

The chain has TRBV6-1 and TRBJ1-5; D remains ambiguous. The germline V gene has CDR1 MNHNS and CDR2 SASEGT. The length of the CDR3 is 12 residues. V was trimmed by 6 bases and J by 3 bases, leaving 6 bases between them. The CDR3 DNA is TGTGCCAGCAGGGCCATCAATCAGCCCCAGCATTTT. The encoded protein is CASRAINQPQHF.

This rearrangement joins TRBV2 to TRBJ2-7; a possible D gene is TRBD1 (6 bases). Trimming pared 4 bases from V and 1 base from J, leaving 8 bases between. The germline V gene encodes CDR1 SNHLY and CDR2 FYNNEI. This CDR3 has 13 amino acids. In DNA form, the CDR3 reads TGTGCCAGCAGTGGGACAGAGTCCTACGAGCAGTACTTC. This encodes CASSGTESYEQYF. Full variable domain (rest looked up from reference TRBV2 and TRBJ2-7): EPEVTQTPSHQVTQMGQEVILRCVPISNHLYFYWYRQILGQKVEFLVSFYNNEISEKSEIFDDQFSVERPDGSNFTLKIRSTKLEDSAMYFCASSGTESYEQYFGPGTRLTVT.

The V and J genes are TRBV5-1 and TRBJ2-2, with 10 bases identical to TRBD1. Trimming removed 3 bases from V and 2 bases from J; junction bases left unmatched: 10. The CDR3 runs to 18 residues. The germline CDR1 and CDR2 sequences are SGHRS and YFSETQ. The CDR3 spells CASSYLGQGFLNTGELFF. DNA for the CDR3: TGCGCCAGCAGCTACTTGGGACAGGGGTTCCTCAACACCGGGGAGCTGTTTTTT.

The chain recombines TRBV5-1 with TRBJ1-2; 8 positions agree with TRBD1. The germline V gene encodes CDR1 SGHRS and CDR2 YFSETQ. J gave up 0 bases and V 3 bases, and 4 bases lay outside the gene matches. The CDR3 covers 15 residues. The CDR3 loop reads CASSSGQGANYGYTF. The DNA for the CDR3 is TGCGCCAGCAGCTCAGGACAGGGAGCTAACTATGGCTACACCTTC.

The chain carries TRBV27 and TRBJ1-6; a weak D match, TRBD1 (5 bases). The CDR3 sequence is 16 residues long. Germline CDR1 MNHEY, CDR2 SMNVEV (reference sequence). The V end was cut by 5 bases, the J end by 7 bases, with 18 bases between. The CDR3: CASSRGESQGNSPLHF. DNA for the CDR3: TGTGCCAGCAGTAGGGGCGAGTCCCAAGGGAATTCACCCCTCCACTTT.

The rearrangement uses TRBV28 and TRBJ1-6; 11 nucleotides line up with TRBD1. Looked up from germline, CDR1 is MDHEN and CDR2 is SYDVKM. V trimming: 6 bases; J trimming: 10 bases; junction bases outside the gene matches: 11. The CDR3 has 16 residues. CDR3 loop: CASRQPGQGELSPLHF. In nucleotides, the CDR3 is TGTGCCAGCAGACAACCGGGACAGGGGGAATTATCACCCCTCCACTTT.

The rearrangement uses TRBV27 and TRBJ1-1; D unclear. This CDR3 is built from 14 residues. V lost 2 bases and J 2 bases, leaving 9 bases between the germline ends. Germline CDR1 MNHEY, CDR2 SMNVEV (reference sequence). The CDR3 region is CASSLVWTNTEAFF. The CDR3 nucleotides read TGTGCCAGCAGTTTAGTTTGGACTAACACTGAAGCTTTCTTT.

The CDR3 DNA is TGTGCCAGTAGTGAATGGGCTTCCTACAATGAGCAGTTCTTC. Amino acid sequence: CASSEWASYNEQFF. This chain joins TRBV19 and TRBJ2-1; no reliable D call. Germline CDR1 and CDR2: LNHDA and SQIVND (reference sequence). There are 14 residues in the CDR3. Trimming took 5 bases from V and 1 from J, leaving 9 bases between them.

The chain joins TRBV6-5 to TRBJ2-5; D possibly corresponds to TRBD1 (5 bases). The germline CDR1 and CDR2 sequences are MNHEY and SVGAGI. V lost 0 bases to trimming and J lost 5 bases, with 13 bases between them. The CDR3 is made up of 15 amino acids. The chain's CDR3 is CASSYSGRGGETQYF. The CDR3 bases are TGTGCCAGCAGTTACTCCGGAAGGGGCGGTGAGACCCAGTACTTC.

The chain combines TRBV6-6 with TRBJ2-1; D might be TRBD1 (6 bases). CDR3 length: 12 residues. CDR1 and CDR2 from the germline V gene are MNHNY and SVGAGI (reference sequence). Between the trimmed V and J ends, which lost 6 bases and 7 bases, there was a span of 10 bases. The DNA for the CDR3 is TGTGCCAGCAGAGATCAGGGGAATGAGCAGTTCTTC. Its translation: CASRDQGNEQFF.

The V call is TRBV6-5, the J call TRBJ2-7; 10 bases agree with TRBD1. In germline, CDR1 is MNHEY, CDR2 SVGAGI. This CDR3 is 16 amino acids long. With 2 bases clipped from V and 2 bases from J, the junction kept 6 bases outside the gene matches. The CDR3 nucleotides are TGTGCCAGCAGTTACCCCCGGGACAGGGGAACCTACGAGCAGTACTTC. Protein: CASSYPRDRGTYEQYF.

The chain has TRBV9 and TRBJ1-4, with 7 bases fitting TRBD1. This CDR3 has 15 residues. The germline CDR1 and CDR2 sequences are SGDLS and YYNGEE. Unmatched junction bases numbered 4, after V lost 2 bases and J lost 3 bases. CDR3: CASSVRGQANEKLFF. The CDR3 bases are TGTGCCAGCAGCGTTCGAGGACAGGCTAATGAAAAACTGTTTTTT.

The chain employs TRBV5-4 and TRBJ1-6, with 7 bases lining up with TRBD1. The V gene end was trimmed by 2 bases and the J gene end by 8 bases; junction bases not matched to a gene: 7. The CDR3 covers 15 residues. Germline loops: CDR1 SGHNT, CDR2 YYREEE (reference sequence). CDR3 sequence reads: CASSFAVQGDSPLHF. The CDR3 region has the DNA TGTGCCAGCAGCTTTGCTGTTCAGGGGGATTCACCCCTCCACTTT.

The chain links TRBV20-1 to TRBJ2-7; TRBD1 might be the D (6 bases). With 5 bases removed from V and 6 bases from J, the gap between germline ends came to 11 bases. CDR3 length equals 11 residues. Germline V gene lookup returns CDR1 DFQATT and CDR2 SNEGSKA (reference sequence). The CDR3 here is CSADTGLEQYF. The DNA for the CDR3 is TGCAGTGCTGACACAGGGCTCGAGCAGTACTTC.

The genes are TRBV6-5 and TRBJ1-2, with 10 bases fitting TRBD1. Unmatched junction bases numbered 10, after V lost 5 bases and J lost 7 bases. The germline CDR1 and CDR2 sequences are MNHEY and SVGAGI. The CDR3 sequence is 15 residues long. The DNA of the CDR3 is TGTGCCAGCAGTACTCGGGACAGGGGTCTCCTTGGCTACACCTTC. Translation gives CASSTRDRGLLGYTF.

CDR3 sequence reads: CASSFWANTEAFF. The CDR3 DNA reads as TGTGCCAGCAGCTTTTGGGCGAACACTGAAGCTTTCTTT. The J gene is TRBJ1-1, the V gene TRBV5-4; the D is unclear. This CDR3 has 13 residues. Germline CDR1 reads SGHNT; CDR2 reads YYREEE (reference sequence). Trimming removed 2 bases at V and 1 base at J, with 6 bases between. Supplemented by reference TRBV5-4 and TRBJ1-1, the full variable domain reads ETGVTQSPTHLIKTRGQQVTLRCSSQSGHNTVSWYQQALGQGPQFIFQYYREEENGRGNFPPRFSGLQFPNYSSELNVNALELDDSALYLCASSFWANTEAFFGQGTRLTVV.

This rearrangement joins TRBV6-6 to TRBJ2-6, with D tentatively TRBD1 (5 bases). CDR1 and CDR2 (germline): MNHNY, SVGAGI (reference sequence). V lost 5 bases to trimming and J lost 2 bases, with 13 bases between them. This CDR3 comprises 16 residues. The CDR3 bases are TGTGCCAGCAGTCCCCGCGGACAAGCTGGGGCCAACGTCCTGACTTTC. Translated, it gives CASSPRGQAGANVLTF.

This CDR3 is CASSPREGQGGEQYF. The CDR3 nucleotides read TGTGCCAGCTCCCCCAGGGAGGGTCAAGGCGGGGAGCAGTACTTC. The chain recombines TRBV18 with TRBJ2-7; 7 bases map to TRBD2. V gave up 6 bases and J gave up 7 bases; unmatched junction bases: 15. Germline-derived CDR1 and CDR2 are KGHSH and LQKENI. This CDR3 comprises 15 residues.

This chain uses TRBV2 with TRBJ1-2, with TRBD1 matching over 7 bases. V lost 7 bases and J lost 6; bases outside the gene matches: 5. CDR3 length equals 12 residues. Germline CDR1 reads SNHLY; CDR2 reads FYNNEI. The CDR3 reads CASTSTGDGYTF. The DNA of the CDR3 is TGTGCCAGCACAAGTACAGGGGATGGCTACACCTTC.